This T cell receptor beta chain derives from a study of T-cell memory formation after mild COVID-19. Findings and caveats of the study: SARS-CoV-2 specificity was not confirmed for second-wave clones peaking on day 37.

This clonotype was counted a few times. Its antigen remains unknown. Each CDR3 protein is one row after TCRdb ran MiXCR on the 5' RACE reads. Counted here are 250,000 to 350,000 distinct CDR3 sequences, approximately 19% occurring once; the ten biggest clones make up around a fifth. Sequencing input: PBMCs or a T cell subset sorted from them (not recorded which). The source is a young man who had mild COVID-19 (a few samples of this study predate the infection). Cell type and time point are not known.

CDR3 region: CASSLRQTGYYGYTF. Here the CDR3 DNA reads TGTGCCAGCAGTTTGAGGCAGACGGGGTACTATGGCTACACCTTC. This chain uses TRBV12-3 or TRBV12-4 with TRBJ1-2; D uncertain. V was clipped by 3 bases and J by 3 bases, with 14 bases between them. This CDR3 is 15 amino acids long.